One sample yielded the 7 T cell receptor beta chains listed below, sequenced in a study of cytomegalovirus exposure and HLA in healthy donors. PCR was performed using 60 Vbeta and 13 Jbeta primers. Some clones are missing from TCRdb's copy, which holds only in-frame ones; the method was immunoSEQ multiplex PCR. The sample holds 180,000 or so clones, 80% seen once. What was sequenced was PBMCs. All receptors come from a woman in her fifties or sixties in good health and CMV-seropositive.

The V call is TRBV28, the J call TRBJ2-7; D uncertain. The CDR3 runs to 13 residues. CDR1 and CDR2 from the germline V gene are MDHEN and SYDVKM. V was clipped by 6 bases and J by 0 bases, with 9 bases between them. The CDR3 loop is CASRSVNSYEQYF. For the CDR3, the DNA is TGTGCCAGCAGATCGGTAAACTCCTACGAGCAGTACTTC.

The CDR3 DNA sequence: TGTGCCAGCAGGCCGCGGGAGGAGGGCTATGGCTACACCTTC. This translates into CASRPREEGYGYTF. The chain employs TRBV2 and TRBJ1-2, with D hard to call. The germline V and J ends were trimmed by 6 bases and 4 bases, with 15 bases remaining between them. Germline CDR1 SNHLY, CDR2 FYNNEI. The CDR3 extends over 14 amino acids.

This clone was recorded once. This sequence joins TRBV6-4 and TRBJ1-1; D remains unclear. This CDR3 is built from 13 residues. Germline lookup yields CDR1 MRHNA and CDR2 SNTAGT. Trimming stripped 3 bases from V and 2 bases from J, with 7 bases between. The CDR3 nucleotides are TGTGCCAGCAGTGAGGCGGGAAACACTGAAGCTTTCTTT. Translation gives CASSEAGNTEAFF.

The rearrangement joins TRBV7-2 to TRBJ2-7; TRBD1 agrees at 10 bases. V lost 5 bases and J lost 5; bases outside the gene matches: 12. Looked up from germline, CDR1 is SGHTA and CDR2 is FQGNSA. The CDR3 totals 16 residues. The chain's CDR3 is CASSPAGGQGLHEQYF. The CDR3 DNA follows: TGTGCCAGCAGCCCGGCTGGGGGACAGGGGCTCCACGAGCAGTACTTC.

This chain uses TRBV15 with TRBJ2-7; 11 bases are a match to TRBD2. Germline CDR1 reads LNHNV; CDR2 reads YYDKDF (reference sequence). Trimming took 3 bases from V and 3 from J; bases not matched to a gene: 4. The CDR3 has 15 residues. CDR3 amino acids: CATSSIGTSGYEQYF. CDR3 coding DNA: TGTGCCACCAGCAGTATCGGGACTAGCGGCTACGAGCAGTACTTC.

The chain has TRBV19 and TRBJ2-7, with TRBD2 identical over 8 bases. The CDR3 extends over 14 amino acids. Germline assignment: CDR1 LNHDA and CDR2 SQIVND (reference sequence). Unmatched junction bases numbered 8, after V lost 3 bases and J lost 7 bases. CDR3 residues: CASSIREGQGEQYF. Written as DNA, the CDR3 is TGTGCCAGTAGTATCCGGGAGGGCCAGGGTGAGCAGTACTTC.

This sequence joins TRBV15 and TRBJ1-5; 8 bases map to TRBD1. The V gene end was trimmed by 8 bases and the J gene end by 4 bases; junction bases not matched to a gene: 1. The CDR3 is 12 residues long. The germline gives CDR1 LNHNV, CDR2 YYDKDF (reference sequence). The CDR3 is CATGQGNQPQHF. The CDR3 coding sequence is TGTGCCACCGGACAGGGTAATCAGCCCCAGCATTTT.